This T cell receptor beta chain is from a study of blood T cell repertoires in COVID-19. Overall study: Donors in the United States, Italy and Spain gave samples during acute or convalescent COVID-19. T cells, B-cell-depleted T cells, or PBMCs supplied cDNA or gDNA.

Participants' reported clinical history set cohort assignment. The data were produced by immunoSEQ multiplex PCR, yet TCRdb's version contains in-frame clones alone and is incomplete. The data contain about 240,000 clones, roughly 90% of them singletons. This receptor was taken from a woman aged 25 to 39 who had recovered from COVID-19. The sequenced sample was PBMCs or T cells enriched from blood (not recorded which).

CDR3 sequence: CAWGLALDEQFF. CDR3 coding DNA: TGTGCCTGGGGGCTTGCGCTGGATGAGCAGTTCTTC. The chain carries TRBV5-4 and TRBJ2-1, with a weak D call TRBD1 (6 bases). Germline V gene lookup returns CDR1 SGHNT and CDR2 YYREEE (reference sequence). V was trimmed by 10 bases and J by 8 bases, leaving 16 bases between them. The CDR3 covers 12 residues.